The 22 T cell receptor beta chains below were found in one sample sequenced in a study of blood T cell repertoires in COVID-19. Assay used: immunoSEQ multiplex PCR; TCRdb lists only in-frame clones, some missing. The sample has under 300,000 clones, approximately 91% seen once. The sample was PBMCs or T cells enriched from blood (not recorded which). Every receptor here comes from a human donor in a cohort exposed to, infected with or recovered from COVID-19 (not recorded which). The donor label of this sample is uncertain.

This clone has a single count. This chain uses TRBV4-1 with TRBJ2-3; D not resolved. The CDR3 sequence is 13 residues long. The germline V and J ends were trimmed by 1 base and 5 bases, with 7 bases remaining between them. Germline CDR1 is MGHRA and CDR2 is YSYEKL. The CDR3 DNA reads as TGCGCCAGCAGCCAAGTAGTGCAAGATACGCAGTATTTT. Amino acids: CASSQVVQDTQYF.

This sequence joins TRBV3-1 (or the pseudogene TRBV3-2) and TRBJ2-5; 11 nucleotides align to TRBD2. This CDR3 is 18 amino acids long. Germline V CDR1 and CDR2: LGHDT, YNNKEL (reference sequence). The V and J ends lost 3 bases and 7 bases, in that order; junction bases with no gene match: 16. The CDR3 DNA follows: TGTGCCAGCAGCCAGGCCTTTTTGCGACTAGCGGGATCCAGGACCCAGTACTTC. Translation gives CASSQAFLRLAGSRTQYF.

The rearrangement joins TRBV18 to TRBJ1-1; the match to TRBD1 covers 9 bases. Germline loops: CDR1 KGHSH, CDR2 LQKENI. The CDR3 spans 15 residues. Trimming cost V 4 bases and J 7 bases; bases outside gene matches: 10. The CDR3 sequence: CASSRPRDRVNEAFF. CDR3 DNA sequence: TGTGCCAGCTCACGACCCCGGGACAGGGTTAATGAAGCTTTCTTT.

The chain couples TRBV11-2 to TRBJ1-2, with 8 positions matching TRBD1. The V gene end was trimmed by 3 bases and the J gene end by 1 base; junction bases not matched to a gene: 4. Germline V lookup: CDR1 SGHAT, CDR2 FQNNGV. The CDR3 runs 15 residues. The CDR3 region is CASSFGQGINYGYTF. CDR3 in DNA: TGTGCCAGCAGCTTCGGACAGGGTATTAACTATGGCTACACCTTC.

V usage is TRBV3-1 (or the pseudogene TRBV3-2) and J usage is TRBJ2-5; tentative D call: TRBD2 (5 bases). In germline, CDR1 is LGHDT, CDR2 YNNKEL (reference sequence). CDR3 size: 13 residues. Trimming removed 0 bases from V and 5 bases from J, with 7 bases in between. CDR3 protein: CASSQEGGETQYF. The CDR3, as DNA: TGTGCCAGCAGCCAAGAAGGAGGCGAGACCCAGTACTTC.

This clone was counted a single time. J is TRBJ1-2 and V is TRBV10-3, with D maybe TRBD1 (6 bases). V lost 7 bases to trimming and J lost 7 bases, with 16 bases between them. This CDR3 region has 13 residues. From germline, CDR1 is ENHRY and CDR2 SYGVKD. The CDR3 coding sequence is TGTGCCATCAAGGGGGACCCTACGGGTGGCTACACCTTC. This gives the protein CAIKGDPTGGYTF.

The chain is built from TRBV11-2 and TRBJ1-4; D remains unclear. Deletions cut 1 base from V and 4 bases from J, with 16 bases between. The CDR3 length is 17 residues. CDR1 SGHAT and CDR2 FQNNGV come from the germline V gene. The CDR3 bases are TGTGCCAGCAGCTTAGGTTGGGATCGGGAGTATAATGAAAAACTGTTTTTT. Translation: CASSLGWDREYNEKLFF.

The chain joins TRBV6-4 to TRBJ2-2, with 7 bases aligning to TRBD1. J gave up 3 bases and V 6 bases, and 4 bases lay outside the gene matches. The CDR3 is 14 amino acids. Per the germline V gene, CDR1 is MRHNA and CDR2 is SNTAGT. CDR3 DNA: TGTGCCAGCAGGACAGGGTGGGACACCGGGGAGCTGTTTTTT. Translating gives CASRTGWDTGELFF.

The chain couples TRBV6-4 to TRBJ2-7; D gene uncertain. The CDR3 runs to 16 residues. Germline CDR1 and CDR2: MRHNA and SNTAGT. Deletions cut 2 bases from V and 3 bases from J, with 17 bases between. The CDR3 nucleotides read TGTGCCAGCAGTGACGACAACTTGTGCTGCCTCTACGAGCAGTACTTC. Protein product: CASSDDNLCCLYEQYF.

The chain couples TRBV2 to TRBJ2-7, with D maybe TRBD1 (5 bases). Germline V lookup: CDR1 SNHLY, CDR2 FYNNEI. V gave up 7 bases and J gave up 3 bases, with 19 bases separating them. CDR3 length: 15 amino acids. The CDR3 DNA reads as TGTGCCAGCAAGATAACCGAGACAGCCTTCTACGAGCAGTACTTC. This gives the protein CASKITETAFYEQYF. Using reference TRBV2 and TRBJ2-7 for the parts outside the CDR3, the full variable domain is EPEVTQTPSHQVTQMGQEVILRCVPISNHLYFYWYRQILGQKVEFLVSFYNNEISEKSEIFDDQFSVERPDGSNFTLKIRSTKLEDSAMYFCASKITETAFYEQYFGPGTRLTVT.

CDR3 DNA: TGTGCCAGCAGCTGGGGGAAGGGACACGCTTTCTTT. This encodes CASSWGKGHAFF. The chain links TRBV7-9 to TRBJ1-1, with TRBD1 as a possible D gene (6 bases). Germline CDR1 reads SEHNR; CDR2 reads FQNEAQ (reference sequence). The length of the CDR3 is 12 residues. Deletions cut 4 bases from V and 11 bases from J, with 14 bases between. Full variable domain (outside the CDR3, taken from reference TRBV7-9 and TRBJ1-1): DTGVSQNPRHKITKRGQNVTFRCDPISEHNRLYWYRQTLGQGPEFLTYFQNEAQLEKSRLLSDRFSAERPKGSFSTLEIQRTEQGDSAMYLCASSWGKGHAFFGQGTRLTVV.

The V and J genes are TRBV2 and TRBJ1-5; 10 nucleotides match TRBD1. The germline gives CDR1 SNHLY, CDR2 FYNNEI. J gave up 2 bases and V 6 bases, and 4 bases lay outside the gene matches. This CDR3 is built from 15 residues. CDR3 sequence: CASRAGTGGNQPQHF. The DNA for the CDR3 is TGTGCCAGCAGAGCCGGGACAGGGGGCAATCAGCCCCAGCATTTT.

The V call is TRBV11-2, the J call TRBJ1-1; the D gene is possibly TRBD1 (5 bases). With 5 bases removed from V and 8 bases from J, the gap between germline ends came to 15 bases. Germline values: CDR1 SGHAT, CDR2 FQNNGV. There are 13 residues in the CDR3. DNA for the CDR3: TGTGCCAGCAGCCACCCATCCGGGGGGGAAGCTTTCTTT. Its protein product is CASSHPSGGEAFF. The complete variable domain, with remaining parts taken from reference TRBV11-2 and TRBJ1-1, reads EAGVAQSPRYKIIEKRQSVAFWCNPISGHATLYWYQQILGQGPKLLIQFQNNGVVDDSQLPKDRFSAERLKGVDSTLKIQPAKLEDSAVYLCASSHPSGGEAFFGQGTRLTVV.

The chain uses TRBV9 and TRBJ2-1; TRBD1 matches at 9 bases. Trimming took 4 bases from V and 4 from J; bases not matched to a gene: 6. The CDR3 spans 15 residues. The germline CDR1 and CDR2 sequences are SGDLS and YYNGEE. The DNA of the CDR3 is TGTGCCAGCAGCCCTCGGACAGGGGCTTACAATGAGCAGTTCTTC. It translates to CASSPRTGAYNEQFF.

This clone is a singleton in its sample. V is TRBV19 and J is TRBJ2-3, with no clear D. CDR1 and CDR2 from the germline V gene are LNHDA and SQIVND (reference sequence). The CDR3 contains 17 residues. V gave up 5 bases and J gave up 4 bases, with 22 bases separating them. CDR3 in DNA: TGTGCCAGTAGTCTTCTTCCGGGTACACGGCGGTCAGATACGCAGTATTTT. Translated, it gives CASSLLPGTRRSDTQYF.

The rearrangement uses TRBV7-2 and TRBJ1-2; 7 bases are a match to TRBD1. Trimming took 4 bases from V and 5 from J; bases not matched to a gene: 7. The CDR3 has 14 amino acids. Per the germline V gene, CDR1 is SGHTA and CDR2 is FQGNSA. CDR3 DNA sequence: TGTGCCAGCAGCTCGCACACGACAGGGTATGGCTACACCTTC. This codes for CASSSHTTGYGYTF.

The J gene is TRBJ1-1, the V gene TRBV27; D is perhaps TRBD1 (6 bases). V lost 4 bases, J lost 10 bases, and 13 bases lay in between. Germline assignment: CDR1 MNHEY and CDR2 SMNVEV (reference sequence). The CDR3 loop spans 12 amino acids. CDR3 residues: CASSSQGRGAFF. The CDR3 DNA is TGTGCCAGCAGTTCCCAGGGGCGTGGAGCTTTCTTT.

The V call is TRBV5-1, the J call TRBJ2-2, with 8 bases fitting TRBD1. CDR3 length: 13 amino acids. V gave up 3 bases and J gave up 6 bases; unmatched junction bases: 1. Germline V gives CDR1 SGHRS, CDR2 YFSETQ. This chain's CDR3 is CASSSTGAGELFF. The DNA for the CDR3 is TGCGCCAGCAGCTCGACAGGGGCCGGGGAGCTGTTTTTT.

The chain uses TRBV4-1 and TRBJ2-5, with D possibly TRBD1 on 6 matching bases. The V gene's germline CDR1 is MGHRA and CDR2 YSYEKL. Trimming left V 5 bases short and J 5 bases short, with 12 bases between. The CDR3 sequence is 13 residues long. Here the CDR3 DNA reads TGCGCCAGCAGCATACAGGGCTTCGAGACCCAGTACTTC. It yields the protein CASSIQGFETQYF.

This clone was seen a single time. CDR3 nucleotides: TGTGCCAGCAGCTTAGGGGGGGTAGCGCCCCGAGAGACCCAGTACTTC. Translating it yields CASSLGGVAPRETQYF. The chain uses TRBV7-3 and TRBJ2-5; 7 bases are a match to TRBD2. Looked up from germline, CDR1 is SGHTA and CDR2 is FQGTGA. This CDR3 is 16 amino acids long. J was trimmed by 4 bases and V by 2 bases; bases with no gene match: 10.

A note on this clone: Other DNA sequences of this sample code for an identical CDR3. This chain links TRBV19 with TRBJ2-2, with 7 nucleotides matching TRBD1. Trimming cost V 4 bases and J 2 bases; bases outside gene matches: 4. The V gene's germline CDR1 is LNHDA and CDR2 SQIVND (reference sequence). This CDR3 has 15 amino acids. CDR3 sequence reads: CASSTRTGNTGELFF. DNA for the CDR3: TGTGCCAGTAGTACACGGACAGGAAACACCGGGGAGCTGTTTTTT.

The chain has TRBV6-5 and TRBJ1-3; 8 positions match TRBD1. Germline CDR1 reads MNHEY; CDR2 reads SVGAGI. This CDR3 has 14 residues. The V and J ends lost 6 bases and 4 bases, in that order; junction bases with no gene match: 5. In nucleotides, the CDR3 is TGTGCCAGCAGGAGACAGGGGACCGGAAACACCATATATTTT. Its protein product is CASRRQGTGNTIYF.